Listed below are T cell receptor beta chains from one sample, sequenced in a study of T cell repertoires in cytomegalovirus infection. TCRdb ran MiXCR on the reads and lists one entry per CDR3 protein. The profile shows 150,000 to 200,000 distinct CDR3 sequences, about 30% of them singletons. Sequenced: PBMCs. Receptors were obtained from a human donor in good health (CMV status not recorded). Some clones in this sample may be carry-over from other donors' samples. Both conserved end residues are part of each CDR3. Each record gives: D gene, clone size, V gene, J gene, CDR3 DNA, CDR3 protein. D genes are given only for firm matches. Clone size is shown for a subset of rows, as once, few, many or a class of expanded clone.

>NA|many|TRBV20-1|TRBJ1-1
TGCAGTGCCCCCTTCGGTCAGACTGAAGCTTTCTTT
CSAPFGQTEAFF
>NA|NA|TRBV2|TRBJ2-1
TGTGCCAGCAGACTGATGGGGATACCCGGGACGGTGTCCTACAATGAGCAGTTCTTC
CASRLMGIPGTVSYNEQFF
>TRBD2|NA|TRBV3-1|TRBJ2-3
TGTGCCAGCAGCCAAGAGCCTAGCGGGGGCACAGATACGCAGTATTTT
CASSQEPSGGTDTQYF
>TRBD2|NA|TRBV7-9|TRBJ2-1
TGTGCCAGCAGCGCGGGGACTAGCGGGGGGGCTCTTAATGAGCAGTTCTTC
CASSAGTSGGALNEQFF
>NA|many|TRBV7-8|TRBJ2-1
TGTGCCAGCAGCCTAGACAGGCCCCGGGATGAGCAGTTCTTC
CASSLDRPRDEQFF
>NA|few|TRBV6-5|TRBJ1-5
TGTGCCAGCAGGAGAGCAGACGGACGCAATCAGCCCCAGCATTTT
CASRRADGRNQPQHF
>TRBD2|NA|TRBV19|TRBJ2-5
TGTGCCAGTAGGGGCATGACTAGCGGGATCCAAGAGACCCAGTACTTC
CASRGMTSGIQETQYF
>NA|NA|TRBV6-5|TRBJ2-7
TGTGCCAGCAGTTACCGAGGGGGCGAGCAGTACTTC
CASSYRGGEQYF
>NA|NA|TRBV2|TRBJ2-7
TGTGCCAGCAGTGAGCAGGGAGAAGGCGAGCAGTACTTC
CASSEQGEGEQYF
>TRBD1|NA|TRBV7-4|TRBJ2-7
TGTGCCAGCAGCTTAGGGACAGGGTCTTCCTACGAGCAGTACTTC
CASSLGTGSSYEQYF
>NA|once|TRBV14|TRBJ2-3
TGTGCCAGCAACCAGGGGTTTGGTCCCAGCACAGATACGCAGTATTTT
CASNQGFGPSTDTQYF
>NA|many|TRBV12-3/TRBV12-4|TRBJ1-4
TGTGCCAGCAGTCACCCTTTTAAGGGAGAACTGTTTTTT
CASSHPFKGELFF
>TRBD1|many|TRBV7-2|TRBJ2-7
TGTGCCAGCAGTTTACCGGACAGGGGGTACGAGCAGTACTTC
CASSLPDRGYEQYF
>TRBD1|NA|TRBV7-9|TRBJ2-1
TGTGCCAGCAGCACCCGACAGGGTTGGGACAATGAGCAGTTCTTC
CASSTRQGWDNEQFF
>NA|many|TRBV7-6|TRBJ1-1
TGTGCCAGCAGCCCCGGAGTTGAAGCTTTCTTT
CASSPGVEAFF
>NA|many|TRBV7-2|TRBJ1-2
TGTGCCAGCAGCTTAACAGGGCCGAGCTATGGCTACACCTTC
CASSLTGPSYGYTF
>NA|NA|TRBV29-1|TRBJ1-1
TGCAGCGTTGAAGGGTTCCGCGGGTTCACTGAAGCTTTCTTT
CSVEGFRGFTEAFF
>NA|few|TRBV6-4|TRBJ1-6
TGTGCCAGCAGCGCCGGGATGGAGGGTTCACCCCTCCACTTT
CASSAGMEGSPLHF
>NA|NA|TRBV7-8|TRBJ1-5
TGTGCCAGCAGCTCAGAAGCTCAAAACTCCGGGACACGCAATCAGCCCCAGCATTTT
CASSSEAQNSGTRNQPQHF
>NA|NA|TRBV10-3|TRBJ1-1
TGTGCCATCAGTACAGACAGAGGCGTAGAAGCTTTCTTT
CAISTDRGVEAFF
>NA|NA|TRBV12-3/TRBV12-4|TRBJ2-7
TGTGCCAGCAGTTCCGGGGAGAGGGGGGGGACCTACGAGCAGTACTTC
CASSSGERGGTYEQYF
>NA|few|TRBV2|TRBJ1-5
TGTGCCAGCAGTGGGGGCGTCGGTCAGCCCCAGCATTTT
CASSGGVGQPQHF
>TRBD2|few|TRBV5-4|TRBJ2-3
TGTGCCAGCAGCCGCGCCCGGGGGGTTAGCACAGATACGCAGTATTTT
CASSRARGVSTDTQYF
>NA|NA|TRBV29-1|TRBJ2-3
TGCAGCGTTAGTCCAGCCACAGATACGCAGTATTTT
CSVSPATDTQYF
>NA|NA|TRBV5-1|TRBJ2-7
TGCGCCAGCAGCTCTGGGACGTCCTCCTACGAGCAGTACTTC
CASSSGTSSYEQYF
>NA|NA|TRBV28|TRBJ1-5
TGTGCCAGCAGCCCCGGGGGGGGAAATAGCAATCAGCCCCAGCATTTT
CASSPGGGNSNQPQHF
>TRBD1|NA|TRBV7-3|TRBJ2-5
TGTGCCAGCAGCCCCCCGGGACAGGGACCAGAGACCCAGTACTTC
CASSPPGQGPETQYF
>TRBD2|NA|TRBV20-1|TRBJ2-2
TGCAGTGCTAGGACTAGCGGGGCCGACACCGGGGAGCTGTTTTTT
CSARTSGADTGELFF
>NA|few|TRBV11-2|TRBJ1-5
TGTGCCAGCAGCTTGCCCGCTAGCAATCAGCCCCAGCATTTT
CASSLPASNQPQHF
>TRBD1|NA|TRBV12-3/TRBV12-4|TRBJ1-2
TGTGCCAGCAGCAGGGACAGACCTAACTATGGCTACACCTTC
CASSRDRPNYGYTF
>NA|few|TRBV6-2/TRBV6-3|TRBJ1-1
TGTGCCAGCAGTTACTCGACTGCGAACACTGAAGCTTTCTTT
CASSYSTANTEAFF
>TRBD1|NA|TRBV6-5|TRBJ1-2
TGTGCCAGCTGCCGAGGGGGCAATGGCTACACCTTC
CASCRGGNGYTF
>NA|few|TRBV18|TRBJ2-1
TGTGCCAGCTCACCACGGAAGGACTTCCCCTCCTACAATGAGCAGTTCTTC
CASSPRKDFPSYNEQFF
>TRBD2|many|TRBV27|TRBJ2-1
TGTGCCAGCAGTCCAGCGGGACTAGCGGGGGCAAACAATGAGCAGTTCTTC
CASSPAGLAGANNEQFF
>NA|NA|TRBV5-4|TRBJ1-2
TGTGCCAGCAGCTTGGATGCCGGCAGAAACTATGGCTACACCTTC
CASSLDAGRNYGYTF
>TRBD1|few|TRBV29-1|TRBJ1-1
TGCAGCGGCTCGAGACAGGGGAAGGGGGCTGAAGCTTTCTTT
CSGSRQGKGAEAFF
>TRBD1|once|TRBV30|TRBJ1-4
TGTGCCTGGAGGGACAGGGGCTCTTCTAATGAAAAACTGTTTTTT
CAWRDRGSSNEKLFF
>NA|NA|TRBV6-1|TRBJ2-7
TGTGCCAGCAGTGAACTCTACGAGCAGTACTTC
CASSELYEQYF
>NA|NA|TRBV27|TRBJ1-4
TGTGCCAGCAGTTTATCCAGGGTCGGTGAAAAACTGTTTTTT
CASSLSRVGEKLFF
>NA|NA|TRBV12-3/TRBV12-4|TRBJ1-1
TGTGCCAGCAGTTACGGGGCAGGCACTGAAGCTTTCTTT
CASSYGAGTEAFF
>NA|few|TRBV5-6|TRBJ1-6
TGTGCCAGCAGCGACAACAGGTATTGGAACGCGGATTCACCCCTCCACTTT
CASSDNRYWNADSPLHF
>TRBD2|NA|TRBV2|TRBJ2-3
TGTGCCAGCAGGGGACGGGAGGCTAGCACAGATACGCAGTATTTT
CASRGREASTDTQYF
>NA|NA|TRBV7-3|TRBJ2-5
TGTGCCAGCAGCCCTACTACAGGGGAGGGGGAGACCCAGTACTTC
CASSPTTGEGETQYF
>TRBD1|few|TRBV4-1|TRBJ2-5
TGCGCCAGCAGCCCGACAGGGGTAAGAGAGACCCAGTACTTC
CASSPTGVRETQYF
>NA|many|TRBV7-2|TRBJ1-1
TGTGCCAGCAGCCCCAGGACAGTGAGTGGAACTGCAGCTTTCTTT
CASSPRTVSGTAAFF
>NA|once|TRBV5-1|TRBJ1-2
TGCGCCAGCAGACGGGACAAAGCTAACTATGGCTACACCTTC
CASRRDKANYGYTF
>NA|few|TRBV5-1|TRBJ2-1
TGCGCCAGCAGCTTGAGTACGGCTAGTCTGGATGAGCAGTTCTTC
CASSLSTASLDEQFF
>NA|NA|TRBV27|TRBJ2-7
TGTGCCAGCAGTTTAAGAGACGCAGGGAACGAGCAGTACTTC
CASSLRDAGNEQYF
>NA|NA|TRBV19|TRBJ2-7
TGTGCCAGTAGTATCGGAGCCGGATCCTCCTACGAGCAGTACTTC
CASSIGAGSSYEQYF
>TRBD2|many|TRBV7-3|TRBJ2-2
TGTGCCAGCAGACGAACTAGCGGGGGGCCCTCGGGCACCGGGGAGCTGTTTTTT
CASRRTSGGPSGTGELFF
>NA|many|TRBV7-2|TRBJ1-4
TGTGCCAGCACCGAGGGGTCCACTAATGAAAAACTGTTTTTT
CASTEGSTNEKLFF
>NA|NA|TRBV7-3|TRBJ1-1
TGTGCCAGCAGCTTAACGGCAGGGTGGGAACTTTCCACTGAAGCTTTCTTT
CASSLTAGWELSTEAFF
>TRBD2|NA|TRBV7-3|TRBJ2-5
TGTGCCAGCAGCTTAGGGATCGGGGGGGAGACCCAGTACTTC
CASSLGIGGETQYF
>NA|few|TRBV5-5|TRBJ1-1
TGTGCCAGCAGCCCCTCCTGGGCAGGAGGGGGTTATAACACTGAAGCTTTCTTT
CASSPSWAGGGYNTEAFF
>NA|few|TRBV7-2|TRBJ2-1
TGTGCCAGCAGCTTACCGGTTGCGGCATTTCCCTACAATGAGCAGTTCTTC
CASSLPVAAFPYNEQFF
>TRBD2|NA|TRBV7-2|TRBJ2-3
TGTGCCAGCAGCCTCGGGGGGTCGTACACAGATACGCAGTATTTT
CASSLGGSYTDTQYF
>TRBD1|NA|TRBV5-1|TRBJ2-6
TGCGCCAGCAGCTTGTGGACCCAGGGGGTATCCGGGGCCAACGTCCTGACTTTC
CASSLWTQGVSGANVLTF
>NA|few|TRBV6-6|TRBJ1-4
TGTGCCAGCCTCCGGGACAACCAGGGTGATGAAAAACTGTTTTTT
CASLRDNQGDEKLFF